This TCR beta chain derives from a study of control samples from healthy donors and cancer patients. Measured with immunoSEQ multiplex PCR; TCRdb has only the in-frame clones, and not every one. In the table there are 100,000 to 150,000 clones, around 87% of which are singletons. As to this clone: Additional DNA sequences in this sample encode the identical CDR3.

Germline lookup yields CDR1 MNHEY and CDR2 SVGAGI. The germline V and J ends were trimmed by 9 bases and 1 base, with 13 bases remaining between them. The CDR3 is made up of 14 amino acids. Sequencing was carried out using blood. This clonotype was obtained from a man aged 60-69 years in good health. The V gene is TRBV6-5, the J gene TRBJ1-5; D remains unclear. This chain's CDR3 is CASKPGLSNQPQHF. The CDR3 DNA reads as TGTGCCAGTAAACCGGGTTTAAGCAATCAGCCCCAGCATTTT.